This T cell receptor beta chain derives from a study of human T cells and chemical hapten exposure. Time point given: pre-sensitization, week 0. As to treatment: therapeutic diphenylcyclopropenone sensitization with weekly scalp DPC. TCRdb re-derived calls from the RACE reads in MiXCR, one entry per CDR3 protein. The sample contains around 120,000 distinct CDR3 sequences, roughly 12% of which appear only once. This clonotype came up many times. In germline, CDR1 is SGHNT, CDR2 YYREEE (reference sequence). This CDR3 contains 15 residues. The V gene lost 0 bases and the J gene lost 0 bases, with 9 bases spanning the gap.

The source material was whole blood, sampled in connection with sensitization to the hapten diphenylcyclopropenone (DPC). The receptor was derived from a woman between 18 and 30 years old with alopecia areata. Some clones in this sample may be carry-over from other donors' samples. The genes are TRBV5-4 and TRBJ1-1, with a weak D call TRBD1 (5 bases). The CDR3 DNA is TGTGCCAGCAGCTTGGGGGGCGGGGTGAACACTGAAGCTTTCTTT. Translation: CASSLGGGVNTEAFF.